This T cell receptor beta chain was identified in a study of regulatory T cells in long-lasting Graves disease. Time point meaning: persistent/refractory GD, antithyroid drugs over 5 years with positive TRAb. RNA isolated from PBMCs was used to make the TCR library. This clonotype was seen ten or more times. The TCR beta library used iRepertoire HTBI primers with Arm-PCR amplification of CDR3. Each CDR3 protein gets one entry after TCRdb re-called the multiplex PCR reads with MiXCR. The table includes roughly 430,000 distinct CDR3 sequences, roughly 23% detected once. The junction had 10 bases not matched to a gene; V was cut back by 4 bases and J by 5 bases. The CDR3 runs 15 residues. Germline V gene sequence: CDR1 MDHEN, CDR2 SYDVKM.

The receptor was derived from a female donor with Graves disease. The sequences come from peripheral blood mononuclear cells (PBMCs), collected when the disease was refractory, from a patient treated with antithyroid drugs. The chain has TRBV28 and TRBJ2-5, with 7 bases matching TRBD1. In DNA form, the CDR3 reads TGTGCCAGCAGTTCCGGACTCCACAGGGGCGAGACCCAGTACTTC. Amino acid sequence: CASSSGLHRGETQYF.